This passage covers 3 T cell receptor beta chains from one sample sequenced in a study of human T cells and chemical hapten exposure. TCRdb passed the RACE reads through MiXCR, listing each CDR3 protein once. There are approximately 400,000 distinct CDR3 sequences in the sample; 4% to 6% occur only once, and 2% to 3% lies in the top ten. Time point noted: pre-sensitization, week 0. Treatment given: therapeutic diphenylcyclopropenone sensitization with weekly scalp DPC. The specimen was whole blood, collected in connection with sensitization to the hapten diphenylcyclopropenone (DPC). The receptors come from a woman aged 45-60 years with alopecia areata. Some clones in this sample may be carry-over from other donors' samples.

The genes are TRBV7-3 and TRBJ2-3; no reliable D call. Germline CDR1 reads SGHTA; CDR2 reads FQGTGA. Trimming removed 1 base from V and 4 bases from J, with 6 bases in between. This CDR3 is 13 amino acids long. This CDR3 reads CASSLIAADTQYF. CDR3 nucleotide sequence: TGTGCCAGCAGCTTAATCGCGGCAGATACGCAGTATTTT.

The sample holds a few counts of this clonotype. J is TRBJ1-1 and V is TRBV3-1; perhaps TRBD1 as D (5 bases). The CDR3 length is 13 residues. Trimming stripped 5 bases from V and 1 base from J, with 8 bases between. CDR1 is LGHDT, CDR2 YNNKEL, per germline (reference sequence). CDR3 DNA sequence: TGTGCCAGCAGCGGGGACGGGAACACTGAAGCTTTCTTT. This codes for CASSGDGNTEAFF.

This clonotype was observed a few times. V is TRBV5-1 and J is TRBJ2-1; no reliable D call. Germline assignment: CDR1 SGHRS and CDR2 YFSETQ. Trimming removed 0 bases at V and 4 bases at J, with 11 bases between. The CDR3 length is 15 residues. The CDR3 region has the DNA TGCGCCAGCAGCTTGGTATCTGGCAGGTACAATGAGCAGTTCTTC. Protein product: CASSLVSGRYNEQFF.